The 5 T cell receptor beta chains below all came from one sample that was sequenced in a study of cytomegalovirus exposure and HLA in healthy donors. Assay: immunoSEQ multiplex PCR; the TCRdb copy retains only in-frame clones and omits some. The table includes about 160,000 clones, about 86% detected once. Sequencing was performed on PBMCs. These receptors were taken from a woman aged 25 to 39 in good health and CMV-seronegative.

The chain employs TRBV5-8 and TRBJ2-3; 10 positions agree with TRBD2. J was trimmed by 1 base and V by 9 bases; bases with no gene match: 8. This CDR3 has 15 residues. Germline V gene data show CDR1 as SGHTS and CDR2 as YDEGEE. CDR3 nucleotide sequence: TGTGCCACAGGTTCGGGGACTAGCGGCACAGATACGCAGTATTTT. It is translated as CATGSGTSGTDTQYF.

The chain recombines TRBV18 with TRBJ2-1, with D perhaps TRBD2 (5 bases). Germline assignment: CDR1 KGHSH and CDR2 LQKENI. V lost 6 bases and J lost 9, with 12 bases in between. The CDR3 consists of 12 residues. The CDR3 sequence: CASSRAVTEQFF. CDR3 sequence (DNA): TGTGCCAGCTCGCGGGCAGTCACTGAGCAGTTCTTC.

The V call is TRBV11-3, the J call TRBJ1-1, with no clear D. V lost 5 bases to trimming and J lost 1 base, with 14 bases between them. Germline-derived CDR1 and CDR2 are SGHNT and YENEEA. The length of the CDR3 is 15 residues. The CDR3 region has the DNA TGTGCCAGCAGCGCCTCACGGAGTTGGAACACTGAAGCTTTCTTT. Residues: CASSASRSWNTEAFF.

This CDR3 is CASSSGLAHEQYF. CDR3 bases: TGTGCCAGCAGTTCGGGACTAGCTCACGAGCAGTACTTC. V is TRBV27 and J is TRBJ2-7; the match to TRBD2 covers 9 bases. J lost 5 bases, V lost 4 bases, and 3 bases had no gene match. The germline gives CDR1 MNHEY, CDR2 SMNVEV (reference sequence). This CDR3 comprises 13 residues.

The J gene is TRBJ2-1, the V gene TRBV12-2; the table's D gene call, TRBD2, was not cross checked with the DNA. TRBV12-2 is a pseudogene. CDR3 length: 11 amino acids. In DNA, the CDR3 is TGTGCAAGTCGCTTAGTACTAAACGTATTCTTC. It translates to CASRLVLNVFF.